This is a list of T cell receptor beta chains from one sample in a study of CXCR4 blockade with PD-1 therapy in pancreatic cancer. Method: immunoSEQ multiplex PCR; TCRdb's copy keeps in-frame clones and lacks some. The sample records about 5,900 clones, 35% to 45% being singletons. Specimen: tumor tissue. The receptors were sampled from a human donor with pancreatic ductal adenocarcinoma. Both conserved end residues are part of each CDR3. D genes are given only for firm matches. Clone size is not always given. Where it is, it says once, few, many or a class for expanded clones.

V	size	J	D	DNA	CDR3
TRBV11-3	.	TRBJ1-1	.	TGTGCCAGCAGTACCCCGACGGCAAGTATGAACACTGAAGCTTTCTTT	CASSTPTASMNTEAFF
TRBV11-3	.	TRBJ2-7	.	TGTGCCAGCAGCCCGACCGGGGGATCAAACGAGCAGTACTTC	CASSPTGGSNEQYF
TRBV29-1	.	TRBJ1-3	.	TGCAGCGTTGATGAGGGGGGCATGGACACCATATATTTT	CSVDEGGMDTIYF
TRBV19	.	TRBJ1-1	.	TGTGCCAGTAGTATAGGTCGGGGTTTCACTGAAGCTTTCTTT	CASSIGRGFTEAFF
TRBV19	.	TRBJ2-7	TRBD1	TGTGCCAGTAGTATCCAGCGGGACAGGGGCTCCTACGAGCAGTACTTC	CASSIQRDRGSYEQYF
TRBV28	.	TRBJ2-3	.	TGTGCCAGCAGCCCCTTGGGCGAGACGCAGTATTTT	CASSPLGETQYF
TRBV15	.	TRBJ1-2	.	TGTGCCACCAGGAGGGAGCGGGACCCATCGGGCTACACCTTC	CATRRERDPSGYTF
TRBV28	.	TRBJ2-3	.	TGTGCCAGCATCAACCCCCTCCTTGATACGCAGTATTTT	CASINPLLDTQYF
TRBV11-3	medium-sized	TRBJ2-2	.	TGTGCCAGCAGCTCCCGGGATTTCACCGGGGAGCTGTTTTTT	CASSSRDFTGELFF
TRBV19	few	TRBJ2-1	.	TGTGCCAGTAGTATAACGGGAGAGGCCTACAATGAGCAGTTCTTC	CASSITGEAYNEQFF
TRBV19	.	TRBJ2-2	TRBD1	TGTGCCACCTTAAAACAGGGGGCGGACGCCGGGGAGCTGTTTTTT	CATLKQGADAGELFF
TRBV14	.	TRBJ2-1	.	TGTGCCAGCAGCCAAGATGTAGGACGGCTTTCGTTCTTC	CASSQDVGRLSFF
TRBV19	few	TRBJ1-2	.	TGTGCCAGTAGCCTAATAGGGAATGGCTACACCTTC	CASSLIGNGYTF
TRBV14	.	TRBJ1-1	.	TGTGCCAGCAGCCAAGATCTTGGGGGCACTGAAGCTTTCTTT	CASSQDLGGTEAFF
TRBV28	few	TRBJ1-5	.	TGTGCCAGCAAGGTATGGGGGGGCAATCAGCCCCAGCATTTT	CASKVWGGNQPQHF
TRBV19	.	TRBJ2-3	.	TGTGCCAGTAGTATAGAATTAAGGAGGACGCAGTATTTT	CASSIELRRTQYF